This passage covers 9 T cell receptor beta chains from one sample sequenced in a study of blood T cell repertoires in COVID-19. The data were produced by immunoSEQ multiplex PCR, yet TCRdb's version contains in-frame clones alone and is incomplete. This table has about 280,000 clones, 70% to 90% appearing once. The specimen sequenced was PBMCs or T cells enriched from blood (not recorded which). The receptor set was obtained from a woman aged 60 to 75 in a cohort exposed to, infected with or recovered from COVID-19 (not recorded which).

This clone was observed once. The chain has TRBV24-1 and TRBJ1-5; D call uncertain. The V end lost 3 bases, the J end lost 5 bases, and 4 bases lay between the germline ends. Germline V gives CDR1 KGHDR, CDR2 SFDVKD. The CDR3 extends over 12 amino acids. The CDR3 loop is CATSDQYQPQHF. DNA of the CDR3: TGTGCCACCAGTGATCAGTATCAGCCCCAGCATTTT.

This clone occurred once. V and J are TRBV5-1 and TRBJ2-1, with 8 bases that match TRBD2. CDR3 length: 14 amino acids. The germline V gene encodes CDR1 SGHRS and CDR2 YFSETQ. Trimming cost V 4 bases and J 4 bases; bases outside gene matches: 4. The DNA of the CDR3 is TGCGCCAGCAGCCCCGGGGGGGGGTACAATGAGCAGTTCTTC. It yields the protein CASSPGGGYNEQFF.

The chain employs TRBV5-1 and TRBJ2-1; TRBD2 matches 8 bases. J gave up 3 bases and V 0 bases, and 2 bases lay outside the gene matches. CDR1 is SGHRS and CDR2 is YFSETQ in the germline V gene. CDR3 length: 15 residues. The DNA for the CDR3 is TGCGCCAGCAGCTTGGCGGGAGGGGACTACAATGAGCAGTTCTTC. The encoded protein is CASSLAGGDYNEQFF.

The CDR3 sequence: CASRLTRTRHNEQFF. CDR3 bases: TGTGCCAGCCGACTTACTCGGACTAGACACAATGAGCAGTTCTTC. V usage is TRBV13 and J usage is TRBJ2-1; 7 bases are a match to TRBD2. Trimming removed 8 bases from V and 5 bases from J; junction bases left unmatched: 12. The CDR3 is 15 residues long. Germline V lookup: CDR1 PRHDT, CDR2 FYEKMQ (reference sequence).

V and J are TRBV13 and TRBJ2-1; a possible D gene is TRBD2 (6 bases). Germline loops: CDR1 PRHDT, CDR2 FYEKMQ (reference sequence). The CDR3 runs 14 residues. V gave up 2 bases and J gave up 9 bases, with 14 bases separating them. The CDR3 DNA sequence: TGTGCCAGCAGCTTACGGGACTTGGGAAGTGAGCAGTTCTTC. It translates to CASSLRDLGSEQFF.

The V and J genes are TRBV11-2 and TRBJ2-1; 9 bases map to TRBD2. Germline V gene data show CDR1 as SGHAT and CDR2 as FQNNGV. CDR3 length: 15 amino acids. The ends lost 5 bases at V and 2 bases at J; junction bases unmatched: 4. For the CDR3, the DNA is TGTGCCAGCAGCCCAAAGCGGGGGGCCTACAATGAGCAGTTCTTC. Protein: CASSPKRGAYNEQFF.

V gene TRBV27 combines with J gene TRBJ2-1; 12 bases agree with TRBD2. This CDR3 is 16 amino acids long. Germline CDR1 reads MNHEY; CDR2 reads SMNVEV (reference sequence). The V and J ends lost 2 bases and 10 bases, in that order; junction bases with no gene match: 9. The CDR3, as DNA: TGTGCCAGCAGTTTAAGAGTTCTAGCGGGAGGGTCAGAGCAGTTCTTC. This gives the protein CASSLRVLAGGSEQFF.

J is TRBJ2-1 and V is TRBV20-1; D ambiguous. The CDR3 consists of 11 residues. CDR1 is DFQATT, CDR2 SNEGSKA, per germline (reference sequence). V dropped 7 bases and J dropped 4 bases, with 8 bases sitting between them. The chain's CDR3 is CSGNTYNEQFF. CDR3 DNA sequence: TGCAGTGGAAATACATACAATGAGCAGTTCTTC.

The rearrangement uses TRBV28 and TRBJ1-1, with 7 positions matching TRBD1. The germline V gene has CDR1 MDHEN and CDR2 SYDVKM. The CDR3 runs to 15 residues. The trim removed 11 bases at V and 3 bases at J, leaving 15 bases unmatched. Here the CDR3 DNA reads TGTGCCCACATGGAGGGGGACAGAACGTACACTGAAGCTTTCTTT. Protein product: CAHMEGDRTYTEAFF.